These 31 T cell receptor beta chains share one sample of origin, sequenced in a study of CD8+ T cells in alopecia areata. Sequencing templates came from extracted RNA that was reverse transcribed into cDNA. The method was immunoSEQ multiplex PCR; TCRdb's version includes in-frame clones alone and lacks a portion of them. The sample has fewer than 200,000 clones, roughly 66% seen once. Sequencing used CD8+ T cells sorted from blood, obtained at week 0. The source of these receptors is a human donor with alopecia areata.

The chain uses TRBV5-1 and TRBJ1-1; D gene unclear. Looked up from germline, CDR1 is SGHRS and CDR2 is YFSETQ. The CDR3 is 16 residues long. Trimming shortened V by 0 bases and J by 3 bases, and 15 bases separated the two germline ends. This CDR3 reads CASSLVSASGDTEAFF. The CDR3 nucleotides are TGCGCCAGCAGCTTGGTATCGGCTTCGGGAGACACTGAAGCTTTCTTT.

V is TRBV18 and J is TRBJ2-5; the D is unclear. Germline-derived CDR1 and CDR2 are KGHSH and LQKENI. There are 12 residues in the CDR3. V shed 3 bases and J shed 3 bases, with 5 bases lying between them. As DNA, the CDR3 is TGTGCCAGCTCACCGGATAAAGAGACCCAGTACTTC. Translating it yields CASSPDKETQYF.

This chain links TRBV6-5 with TRBJ1-6; D not resolved. The CDR3 loop spans 13 amino acids. The germline V gene encodes CDR1 MNHEY and CDR2 SVGAGI. The V and J ends lost 6 bases and 6 bases respectively, with 9 bases between them. This CDR3 is CASRFGSNSPLHF. The CDR3 bases are TGTGCCAGCAGATTCGGATCTAATTCACCCCTCCACTTT.

V usage is TRBV30 and J usage is TRBJ1-1; 11 bases line up with TRBD1. The CDR3 length is 14 residues. CDR1 is GTSNPN and CDR2 is SVGIG in the germline V gene (reference sequence). V was pared by 2 bases and J by 3 bases, with 2 bases of the junction left unmatched. The CDR3 nucleotides read TGTGCCTGGAGTCCGGGACAGGGGGACACTGAAGCTTTCTTT. Translated: CAWSPGQGDTEAFF.

This chain links TRBV7-9 with TRBJ2-1; TRBD2 matches at 9 bases. J gave up 4 bases and V 0 bases, and 7 bases lay outside the gene matches. The CDR3 has 17 amino acids. CDR1 and CDR2 from the germline V gene are SEHNR and FQNEAQ (reference sequence). The DNA of the CDR3 is TGTGCCAGCAGCTTAGCGGCATTAGCGGGGGTGTACAATGAGCAGTTCTTC. Its protein product is CASSLAALAGVYNEQFF.

The chain joins TRBV2 to TRBJ1-2; 7 bases agree with TRBD1. Unmatched junction bases numbered 8, after V lost 1 base and J lost 6 bases. CDR3 size: 15 residues. Germline CDR1 is SNHLY and CDR2 is FYNNEI. CDR3 sequence: CASSEGLYRGDGYTF. The CDR3 bases are TGTGCCAGCAGTGAAGGATTGTACAGGGGAGATGGCTACACCTTC.

There are a few counts of this clone. V gene TRBV4-1 combines with J gene TRBJ2-5; D is unresolved. The V gene lost 0 bases and the J gene lost 0 bases, with 8 bases spanning the gap. Germline CDR1 reads MGHRA; CDR2 reads YSYEKL. The CDR3 runs 15 residues. The CDR3 DNA follows: TGCGCCAGCAGCCAAGATGAAGGGTACCAAGAGACCCAGTACTTC. Translating it yields CASSQDEGYQETQYF.

The rearrangement uses TRBV19 and TRBJ1-6, with 9 positions matching TRBD1. V dropped 7 bases and J dropped 11; count of bases not matched to a gene: 9. Germline V gives CDR1 LNHDA, CDR2 SQIVND (reference sequence). CDR3 length: 14 residues. DNA of the CDR3: TGTGCCAGTACGCCAGGGACAGGGTTGGCACCCCTCCACTTT. It translates to CASTPGTGLAPLHF.

The chain couples TRBV15 to TRBJ2-2; no reliable D call. The CDR3 extends over 17 amino acids. Per the germline V gene, CDR1 is LNHNV and CDR2 is YYDKDF (reference sequence). Trimming pared 0 bases from V and 10 bases from J, leaving 21 bases between. CDR3 in amino acids: CATSRDSGLLTGLELFF. DNA for the CDR3: TGTGCCACCAGCAGAGATAGTGGCTTATTAACCGGGTTGGAGCTGTTTTTT.

A single count supports this clone. This chain uses TRBV14 with TRBJ2-1; D perhaps matches TRBD1 (5 bases). The length of the CDR3 is 13 residues. CDR1 SGHDN and CDR2 FVKESK come from the germline V gene. Trimming stripped 3 bases from V and 4 bases from J, with 7 bases between. The CDR3 region is CASSQRQYNEQFF. The CDR3 nucleotides read TGTGCCAGCAGCCAGCGACAGTACAATGAGCAGTTCTTC.

The chain employs TRBV29-1 and TRBJ1-2; D is undetermined. Germline-derived CDR1 and CDR2 are SQVTM and ANQGSEA. There are 15 residues in the CDR3. V lost 1 base and J lost 4, with 16 bases in between. The CDR3 here is CSVEAVTSKGYGYTF. DNA of the CDR3: TGCAGCGTTGAAGCAGTCACCTCAAAGGGCTATGGCTACACCTTC.

Here the CDR3 reads CATSGPRTEPFDNYGYTF. CDR3 nucleotide sequence: TGTGCCACCAGCGGACCAAGGACGGAACCCTTTGATAACTATGGCTACACCTTC. V is TRBV15 and J is TRBJ1-2; D remains ambiguous. The CDR3 totals 18 residues. The V gene's germline CDR1 is LNHNV and CDR2 YYDKDF (reference sequence). The ends were cut back, 5 bases at V and 1 base at J, with 23 bases in the middle.

V and J are TRBV29-1 and TRBJ1-1; weak D call: TRBD1 (6 bases). Trimming took 0 bases from V and 4 from J, leaving 24 bases between them. This CDR3 region has 18 residues. The germline gives CDR1 SQVTM, CDR2 ANQGSEA. CDR3 DNA sequence: TGCAGCGTTGAAGATCGTAGTAGGGCAGGGGTTATGGGCACTGAAGCTTTCTTT. This sequence encodes CSVEDRSRAGVMGTEAFF.

The chain joins TRBV12-5 to TRBJ2-2; D unclear. V was cut by 6 bases and J by 4 bases, with 12 bases left in between. This CDR3 spans 14 amino acids. Germline lookup yields CDR1 LGHNT and CDR2 FRNRAP. CDR3 sequence: CASGPGPSTGELFF. The DNA for the CDR3 is TGTGCTAGTGGACCGGGTCCGAGCACCGGGGAGCTGTTTTTT.

This clone showed up just a few times. Other DNA sequences in this sample translate to the same CDR3. This chain uses TRBV4-1 with TRBJ1-2; D gene unclear. The V and J ends lost 1 base and 5 bases respectively, with 8 bases between them. This CDR3 contains 13 residues. CDR1 and CDR2 from the germline V gene are MGHRA and YSYEKL. CDR3 sequence: CASSQVTGYGYTF. The CDR3, as DNA: TGCGCCAGCAGCCAAGTGACGGGATATGGCTACACCTTC.

This clone occurred a few times. The rearrangement uses TRBV27 and TRBJ1-1; unclear D gene. Looked up from germline, CDR1 is MNHEY and CDR2 is SMNVEV (reference sequence). The germline V and J ends were trimmed by 5 bases and 5 bases, with 15 bases remaining between them. The CDR3 has 14 amino acids. The CDR3 here is CASSQSESWTEAFF. CDR3 DNA: TGTGCCAGCAGTCAGTCGGAGTCATGGACTGAAGCTTTCTTT.

This clone appeared a few times. Different DNA sequences within this sample yield the same CDR3. The chain links TRBV29-1 to TRBJ2-2; the D gene is possibly TRBD2 (5 bases). The CDR3 extends over 11 amino acids. V gave up 6 bases and J gave up 5 bases, with 7 bases separating them. Germline assignment: CDR1 SQVTM and CDR2 ANQGSEA. Written as DNA, the CDR3 is TGCAGCGTCCCGGGGACCGGGGAGCTGTTTTTT. Translated, it gives CSVPGTGELFF.

This chain connects TRBV10-3 to TRBJ2-2, with D uncertain. The CDR3 contains 12 residues. From germline, CDR1 is ENHRY and CDR2 SYGVKD. The ends were cut back, 3 bases at V and 7 bases at J, with 6 bases in the middle. Written as DNA, the CDR3 is TGTGCCATCAGTGATGGTGGCGGGGAGCTGTTTTTT. It yields the protein CAISDGGGELFF.

The sample holds a few counts of this clone. The chain carries TRBV10-3 and TRBJ2-4; TRBD1 aligns across 7 bases. Trimming cost V 6 bases and J 7 bases; bases outside gene matches: 9. The CDR3 loop spans 14 amino acids. CDR1 and CDR2 (germline): ENHRY, SYGVKD. The CDR3 reads CAISEQGSPNIQYF. CDR3 nucleotides: TGTGCCATCAGCGAACAGGGGAGCCCGAACATTCAGTACTTC.

V is TRBV4-1 and J is TRBJ1-5; unclear D gene. The CDR3 consists of 14 residues. Trimming stripped 1 base from V and 4 bases from J, with 8 bases between. Germline CDR1 and CDR2: MGHRA and YSYEKL. The CDR3, as DNA: TGCGCCAGCAGCCAAGCTACCCAAAATCAGCCCCAGCATTTT. It codes for CASSQATQNQPQHF.

V and J are TRBV29-1 and TRBJ2-1; TRBD1 is a possible D gene (6 bases). The CDR3 loop spans 13 amino acids. The germline gives CDR1 SQVTM, CDR2 ANQGSEA. The ends were cut back, 6 bases at V and 5 bases at J, with 14 bases in the middle. The CDR3 bases are TGCAGCGTGTACAGGGAGAGTAACAATGAGCAGTTCTTC. It codes for CSVYRESNNEQFF.

The rearrangement links TRBV6-5 to TRBJ2-1, with TRBD2 matching over 7 bases. From germline, CDR1 is MNHEY and CDR2 SVGAGI. The CDR3 spans 14 residues. V shed 7 bases, J shed 8 bases, and the junction held 11 bases outside the gene matches. CDR3 coding DNA: TGTGCCAGCAACTTACGAGCGGGGTACGATGAGCAGTTCTTC. Protein product: CASNLRAGYDEQFF.

The chain combines TRBV6-5 with TRBJ1-1, with D unclear. Per germline, CDR1 MNHEY and CDR2 SVGAGI. V dropped 6 bases and J dropped 4 bases, with 12 bases sitting between them. This CDR3 region has 13 residues. The chain's CDR3 is CASSDGRSTEAFF. As DNA, the CDR3 is TGTGCCAGCAGCGACGGGAGGAGCACTGAAGCTTTCTTT.

This clone came up a few times. J is TRBJ1-2 and V is TRBV2; perhaps TRBD1 as D (5 bases). The length of the CDR3 is 14 residues. V dropped 7 bases and J dropped 6 bases, with 18 bases sitting between them. Germline V lookup: CDR1 SNHLY, CDR2 FYNNEI. The CDR3: CASTLSGGSDGYTF. CDR3 nucleotide sequence: TGTGCCAGCACTCTGAGTGGGGGGTCGGATGGCTACACCTTC.

The V call is TRBV29-1, the J call TRBJ2-1; D may be TRBD2 (6 bases). The CDR3 runs 14 residues. Trimming stripped 3 bases from V and 12 bases from J, with 21 bases between. The V gene's germline CDR1 is SQVTM and CDR2 ANQGSEA. The CDR3 spells CSVDPLSGDMLQFF. In DNA form, the CDR3 reads TGCAGCGTTGACCCGCTTTCGGGGGATATGTTGCAGTTCTTC.

The V call is TRBV23-1, the J call TRBJ2-5; D unresolved. TRBV23-1 is placed among ORFs of uncertain function. Trimming removed 3 bases at V and 2 bases at J, with 4 bases between. The CDR3 runs to 12 residues. The CDR3 protein is CASSQLQETQYF. CDR3 nucleotide sequence: TGCGCCAGCAGTCAGCTGCAAGAGACCCAGTACTTC.

V usage is TRBV2 and J usage is TRBJ2-3, with 8 bases identical to TRBD2. The CDR3 contains 14 residues. Germline V gene data show CDR1 as SNHLY and CDR2 as FYNNEI. Trimming cost V 8 bases and J 0 bases; bases outside gene matches: 4. The CDR3 nucleotides are TGTGCCAGCGCGCGGGGGGCCAGCACAGATACGCAGTATTTT. This codes for CASARGASTDTQYF. The variable domain in full, completed from reference TRBV2 and TRBJ2-3, reads EPEVTQTPSHQVTQMGQEVILRCVPISNHLYFYWYRQILGQKVEFLVSFYNNEISEKSEIFDDQFSVERPDGSNFTLKIRSTKLEDSAMYFCASARGASTDTQYFGPGTRLTVL.

This clone was counted a few times. The rearrangement links TRBV6-5 to TRBJ1-2; TRBD1 matches 11 bases. V was pared by 6 bases and J by 4 bases, with 1 base of the junction left unmatched. CDR3 length equals 13 residues. CDR1 MNHEY and CDR2 SVGAGI come from the germline V gene. CDR3 sequence (DNA): TGTGCCAGCAGGGACAGGGGGCCCTATGGCTACACCTTC. Residues: CASRDRGPYGYTF.

This clone was seen only a few times. The chain links TRBV29-1 to TRBJ2-7; 14 bases fit TRBD2. V lost 7 bases, J lost 3 bases, and 2 bases stayed unmatched. CDR3 length: 13 residues. Germline V gene sequence: CDR1 SQVTM, CDR2 ANQGSEA. CDR3 nucleotides: TGCAGCGCCGGACTAGCGGGGGGCTACGAGCAGTACTTC. Protein product: CSAGLAGGYEQYF.

Comments on this clone: Germline and junction disagree at one end, which may indicate a read error. J is TRBJ1-1 and V is TRBV29-1; tentative D call: TRBD1 (6 bases). Germline CDR1 reads SQVTM; CDR2 reads ANQGSEA. The CDR3 is 12 residues long. The CDR3 nucleotides read TGCATCGTTGAAGAAGGGGGCACTGAAGCTTTCTTT. Translating it yields CIVEEGGTEAFF.

V and J are TRBV2 and TRBJ2-7; the match to TRBD1 covers 7 bases. The J segment lost 2 bases and the V segment lost 10 bases, leaving 8 bases of the junction unmatched. CDR1 and CDR2 (germline): SNHLY, FYNNEI. This CDR3 has 13 residues. This CDR3 reads CAIDGQAAYEQYF. CDR3 nucleotide sequence: TGTGCCATCGACGGACAGGCTGCCTACGAGCAGTACTTC.